This record looks at one TCR beta chain sequence and its context. Original processing methods: Amplification of reference gene primers provided the estimated nucleated cell counts. The protocol was immunoSEQ multiplex PCR, while the TCRdb copy is restricted to in-frame clones and leaves out a portion. The V and J calls and clone size are taken from that table; D and trimming were inferred from the DNA. This table holds more than 80,000 clones, under 85% found once. The sample comes from a study of blood T cell repertoires in COVID-19. Trimming at V came to 5 bases and at J to 3 bases, leaving 3 bases not matched to a gene. Germline lookup yields CDR1 KGHSH and CDR2 LQKENI. The CDR3 runs 13 residues.

The specimen was peripheral blood. This chain uses TRBV18 with TRBJ1-2; TRBD1 aligns across 7 bases. The sequence was collected from a woman aged 65 to 85 with acute or convalescent COVID-19. CDR3 bases: TGTGCCAGCTCAGAGACAGGGTACTATGGCTACACCTTC. Translated: CASSETGYYGYTF.